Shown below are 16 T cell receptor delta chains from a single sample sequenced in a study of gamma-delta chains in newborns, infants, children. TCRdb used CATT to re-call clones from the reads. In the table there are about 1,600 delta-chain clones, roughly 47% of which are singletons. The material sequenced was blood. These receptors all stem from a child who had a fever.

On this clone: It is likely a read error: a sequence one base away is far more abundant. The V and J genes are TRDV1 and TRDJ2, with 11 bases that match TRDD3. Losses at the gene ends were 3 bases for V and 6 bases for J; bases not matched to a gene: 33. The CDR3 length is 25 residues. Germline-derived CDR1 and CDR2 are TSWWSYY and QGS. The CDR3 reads CALGDSLDWVTPFGGYELGSAQLFF. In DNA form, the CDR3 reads TGTGCTCTTGGGGACTCCCTAGATTGGGTTACCCCTTTTGGGGGATACGAGTTAGGTTCAGCACAACTCTTCTTT.

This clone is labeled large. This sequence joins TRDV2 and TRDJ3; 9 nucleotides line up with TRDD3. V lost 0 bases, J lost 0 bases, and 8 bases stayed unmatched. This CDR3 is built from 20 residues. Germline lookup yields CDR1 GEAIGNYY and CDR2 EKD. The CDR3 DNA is TGTGCCTGTGACACCGGCTGGGGGATCGGGGGCTCCTGGGACACCCGACAGATGTTTTTC. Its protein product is CACDTGWGIGGSWDTRQMFF.

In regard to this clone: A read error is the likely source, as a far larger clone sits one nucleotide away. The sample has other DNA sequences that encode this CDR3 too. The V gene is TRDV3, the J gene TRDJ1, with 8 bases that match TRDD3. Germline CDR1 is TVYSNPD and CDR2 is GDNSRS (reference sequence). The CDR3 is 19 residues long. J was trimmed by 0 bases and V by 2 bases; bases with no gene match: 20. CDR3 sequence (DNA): TGTGCCTTTTGGTCTCGACCTACTGGGGGCCGCTGGTACACCGATAAACTCATCTTT. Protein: CAFWSRPTGGRWYTDKLIF.

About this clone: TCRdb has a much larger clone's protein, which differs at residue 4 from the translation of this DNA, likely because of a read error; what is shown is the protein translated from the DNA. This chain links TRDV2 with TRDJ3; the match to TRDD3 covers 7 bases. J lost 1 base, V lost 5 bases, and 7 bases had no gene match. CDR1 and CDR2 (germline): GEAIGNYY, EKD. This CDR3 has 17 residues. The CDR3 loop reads CACGALGISWDTRQMFF. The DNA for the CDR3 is TGTGCCTGTGGCGCACTGGGGATATCCTGGGACACCCGACAGATGTTTTTC.

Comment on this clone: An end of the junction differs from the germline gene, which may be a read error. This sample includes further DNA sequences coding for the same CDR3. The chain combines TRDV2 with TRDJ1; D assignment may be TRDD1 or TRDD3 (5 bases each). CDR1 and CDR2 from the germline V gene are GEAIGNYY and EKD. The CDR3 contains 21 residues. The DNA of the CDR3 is TGTGCCTGCGACACCGTTATAGTTCAGGGGGGCCAGAGCCCGTACACCGATAAACTCATCTTT. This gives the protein CACDTVIVQGGQSPYTDKLIF.

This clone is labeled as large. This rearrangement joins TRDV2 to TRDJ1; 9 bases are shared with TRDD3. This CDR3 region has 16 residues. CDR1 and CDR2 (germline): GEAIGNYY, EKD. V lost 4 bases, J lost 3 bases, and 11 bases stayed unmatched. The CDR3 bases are TGTGCCTGTGAGAGCCTGGGGGATGGAGGTTCCGATAAACTCATCTTT. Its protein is CACESLGDGGSDKLIF.

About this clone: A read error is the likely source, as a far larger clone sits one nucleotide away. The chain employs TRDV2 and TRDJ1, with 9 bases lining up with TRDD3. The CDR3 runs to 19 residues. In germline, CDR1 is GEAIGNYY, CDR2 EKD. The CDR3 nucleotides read TGTGCCTGTGACCCCGTACTGGGGGACCTCTACCGGTACACCGATAGACTCATCTTT. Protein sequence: CACDPVLGDLYRYTDRLIF.

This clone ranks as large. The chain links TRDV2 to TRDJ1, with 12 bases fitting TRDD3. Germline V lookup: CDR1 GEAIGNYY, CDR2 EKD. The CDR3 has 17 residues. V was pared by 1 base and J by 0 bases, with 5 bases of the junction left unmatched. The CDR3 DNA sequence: TGTGCCTGTGACACACTGGGGGATACCGCGTACACCGATAAACTCATCTTT. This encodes CACDTLGDTAYTDKLIF.

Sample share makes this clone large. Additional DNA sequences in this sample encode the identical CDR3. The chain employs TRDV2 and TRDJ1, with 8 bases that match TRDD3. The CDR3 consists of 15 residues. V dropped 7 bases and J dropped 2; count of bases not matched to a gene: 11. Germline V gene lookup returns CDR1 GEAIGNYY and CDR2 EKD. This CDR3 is CACSNVVGDTDKLIF. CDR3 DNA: TGTGCCTGCTCTAACGTCGTGGGGGATACCGATAAACTCATCTTT.

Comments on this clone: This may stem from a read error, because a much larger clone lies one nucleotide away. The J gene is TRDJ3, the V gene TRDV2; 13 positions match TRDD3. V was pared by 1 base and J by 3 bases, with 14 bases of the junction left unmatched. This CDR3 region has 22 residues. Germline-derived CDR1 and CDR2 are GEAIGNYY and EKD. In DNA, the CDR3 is TGTGCCTGTGACACGGCCAGTACTGGGGGATACGCAGGCTACTGGGACACCCGACAGATGTTTTTC. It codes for CACDTASTGGYAGYWDTRQMFF.

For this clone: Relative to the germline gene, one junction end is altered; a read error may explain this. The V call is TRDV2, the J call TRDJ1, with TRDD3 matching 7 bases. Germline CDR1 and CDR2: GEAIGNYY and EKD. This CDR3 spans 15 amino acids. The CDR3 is CACVGLGALTDKLIF. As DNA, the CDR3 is TGCGCCTGTGTGGGCCTGGGGGCCCTGACCGATAAGCTCATCTTT.

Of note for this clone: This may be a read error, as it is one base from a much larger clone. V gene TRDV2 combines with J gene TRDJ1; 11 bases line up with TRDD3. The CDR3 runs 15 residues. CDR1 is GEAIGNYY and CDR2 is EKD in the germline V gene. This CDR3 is CARDLLGDMADKLIF. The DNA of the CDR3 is TGTGCCCGTGACTTACTGGGGGATATGGCCGATAAACTCATCTTT.

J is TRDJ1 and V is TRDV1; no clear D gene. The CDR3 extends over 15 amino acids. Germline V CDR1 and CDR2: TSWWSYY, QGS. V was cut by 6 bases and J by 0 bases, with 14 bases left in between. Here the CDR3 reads CALGKPRIYTDKLIF. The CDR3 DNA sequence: TGTGCTCTTGGAAAGCCTCGAATATACACCGATAAACTCATCTTT.

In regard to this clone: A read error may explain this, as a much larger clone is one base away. The CDR3: CALGEANFPRGGGYDFTDKLIF. CDR3 nucleotide sequence: TGTGCTCTTGGGGAAGCCAATTTTCCTCGAGGTGGGGGATACGACTTCACCGATAAACTCATCTTT. The rearrangement uses TRDV1 and TRDJ1; 11 bases line up with TRDD3. CDR3 length: 22 residues. Germline V gene sequence: CDR1 TSWWSYY, CDR2 QGS. Germline trimming cut 2 bases from V and 1 base from J; bases unmatched to any gene: 21.

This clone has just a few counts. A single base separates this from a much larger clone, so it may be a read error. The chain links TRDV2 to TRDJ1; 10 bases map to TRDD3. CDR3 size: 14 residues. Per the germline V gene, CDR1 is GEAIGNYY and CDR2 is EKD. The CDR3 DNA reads TGTGCCTGTGACACCTTGGGGGATACCGATGAACTCATCTTT. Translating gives CACDTLGDTDELIF.

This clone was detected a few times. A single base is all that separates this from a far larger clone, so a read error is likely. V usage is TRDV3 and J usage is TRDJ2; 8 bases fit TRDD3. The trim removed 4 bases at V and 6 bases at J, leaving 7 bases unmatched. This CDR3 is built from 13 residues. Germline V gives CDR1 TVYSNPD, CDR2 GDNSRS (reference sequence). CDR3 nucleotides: TGTGCCTCAACGTACTGGGGGGCAGCACAACTCTTCTTT. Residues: CASTYWGAAQLFF.